Listed below are T cell receptor beta chains from one sample, sequenced in a study of cytomegalovirus exposure and HLA in healthy donors. Assay used: immunoSEQ multiplex PCR; TCRdb lists only in-frame clones, some missing. Of about 180,000 clones listed, roughly nine tenths were seen once; the top ten hold roughly 3%. The specimen sequenced was PBMCs. Receptor source: a young man in good health and CMV-seropositive. Each CDR3 is given with its conserved first and last residue. Where a row states a size, it is once, few, many or the class of an expanded clone; other rows omit it.

>TRBV9|15|NA
CASSVVDTDYTEAFF
>TRBV25-1|16|once
CASSVGTSGATDTQYF
>TRBV28|13|few
CASSLDSFYGYTF
>TRBV5-1|15|NA
CASSLLFQAIYGYTF
>TRBV6-4|17|NA
CASRKDRGRLSGNTIYF
>TRBV9|14|once
CASSVDSGGAKQFF
>TRBV5-1|15|NA
CASSSRQGADNEQFF
>TRBV5-1|14|once
CASSWGHPNYGYTF
>TRBV30|15|NA
CAGHAGQGLMGGYTF
>TRBV4-2|16|once
CASSQGVLAGSREQYF
>TRBV2|14|NA
CAGRTGRDTGELFF
>TRBV27|13|NA
CASSLDRFTEAFF
>TRBV13|13|NA
CASSSGVEEKLFF
>TRBV19|15|NA
CASKGLSEGTDTQYF
>TRBV19|14|NA
CASMRTGGADEQYF
>TRBV19|15|NA
CASSPRTGSTGELFF
>TRBV2|14|NA
CASRERFSPYEQYF
>TRBV7-2|13|NA
CASSPDREGEQYF
>TRBV19|12|NA
CASSPGVFGYTF
>TRBV28|12|few
CASSLRRGGYTF
>TRBV9|15|few
CASSAAGQLNNEQFF
>TRBV9|15|NA
CASSPTGGPQEKLFF
>TRBV7-2|15|NA
CATALGGAQNEKLFF
>TRBV10-1|13|NA
CASYRTGSYEQYF
>TRBV5-1|15|once
CASSFWGTYQETQYF
>TRBV7-2|12|once
CASSRGIDTQYF
>TRBV15|17|many
CATSRATEYQSSYEQYF
>TRBV10-3|14|once
CAISEARDTDTQYF
>TRBV7-2|14|NA
CASSLGLYTGELFF
>TRBV19|13|NA
CATTRQRGYMAFF
>TRBV6-5|12|NA
CASYRPGQPQHF
>TRBV7-3|17|NA
CASSSQPFGRRGNEQFF
>TRBV5-1|14|NA
CASSSSPRDRVYTF
>TRBV4-2|16|few
CASSLTSGRDTGELFF
>TRBV6-6|15|NA
CASSRLMGHHYEQYF
>TRBV29-1|13|NA
CSVVGQGNEKLFF
>TRBV28|17|once
CATTRTIAGATSYEQYF
>TRBV11-2|17|NA
CASSRVGQGAPQETQYF
>TRBV21-1|15|NA
CASSKKTGKNTEAFF
>TRBV27|15|NA
CASRSTSGRFYEQYF
>TRBV4-1|16|NA
CASSQTGGPNTGELFF
>TRBV7-2|14|NA
CASTYGGPVNEQYF
>TRBV19|15|NA
CASSMELAGAYEQYF
>TRBV19|13|NA
CATRGLADYEQYF
>TRBV18|13|NA
CASSPGTEYGYTF
>TRBV18|13|NA
CASSPPGNTEAFF
>TRBV4-3|16|NA
CASRRGTRGAKNIQYF
>TRBV4-3|15|NA
CASSPRAGLNYEQYF
>TRBV15|18|NA
CATSRDSFDSTYNSPLHF
>TRBV27|15|NA
CASGPVWDSNSPLHF
>TRBV10-3|12|few
CAIGGHSYEQYF
>TRBV14|16|NA
CASSQVRQERASPLHF
>TRBV18|16|NA
CASSPWTGRGEDEQFF
>TRBV30|13|NA
CAWSPSGEETQYF
>TRBV28|14|once
CASSFLGYEETQYF
>TRBV2|13|NA
CATKGGTAYEQYF